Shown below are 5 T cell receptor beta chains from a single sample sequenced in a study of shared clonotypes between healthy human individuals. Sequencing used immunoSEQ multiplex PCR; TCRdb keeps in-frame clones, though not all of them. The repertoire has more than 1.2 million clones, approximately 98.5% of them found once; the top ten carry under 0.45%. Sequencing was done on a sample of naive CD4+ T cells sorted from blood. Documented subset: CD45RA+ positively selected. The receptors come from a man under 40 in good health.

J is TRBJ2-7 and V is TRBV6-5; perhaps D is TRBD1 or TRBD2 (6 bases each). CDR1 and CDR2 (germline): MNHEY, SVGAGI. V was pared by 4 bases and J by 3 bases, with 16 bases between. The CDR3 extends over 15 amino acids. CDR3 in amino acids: CASSLQGGGYYEQYF. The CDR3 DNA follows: TGTGCCAGCAGTTTACAGGGAGGCGGGTACTACGAGCAGTACTTC.

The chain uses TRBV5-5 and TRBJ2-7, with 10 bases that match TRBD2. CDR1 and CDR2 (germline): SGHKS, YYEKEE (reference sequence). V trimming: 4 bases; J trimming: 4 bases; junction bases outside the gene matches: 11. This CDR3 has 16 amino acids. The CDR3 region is CASSPDLAGVLYEQYF. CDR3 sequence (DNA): TGTGCCAGCAGCCCCGATCTAGCGGGAGTTTTGTACGAGCAGTACTTC.

The CDR3 coding sequence is TGTGCCAGCGTCTACATCGGGAGAGCCACCTACAATGAGCAGTTCTTC. Protein sequence: CASVYIGRATYNEQFF. The chain employs TRBV7-9 and TRBJ2-1, with a tentative D call TRBD2 (6 bases). V lost 8 bases to trimming and J lost 2 bases, with 19 bases between them. Germline V gene sequence: CDR1 SEHNR, CDR2 FQNEAQ (reference sequence). The CDR3 totals 16 residues.

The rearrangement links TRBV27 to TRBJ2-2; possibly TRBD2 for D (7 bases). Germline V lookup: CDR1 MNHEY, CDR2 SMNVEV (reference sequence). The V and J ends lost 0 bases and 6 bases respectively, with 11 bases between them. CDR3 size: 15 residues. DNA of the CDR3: TGTGCCAGCAGTTTATCAGGGGGGGTATCCGGGGAGCTGTTTTTT. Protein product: CASSLSGGVSGELFF.

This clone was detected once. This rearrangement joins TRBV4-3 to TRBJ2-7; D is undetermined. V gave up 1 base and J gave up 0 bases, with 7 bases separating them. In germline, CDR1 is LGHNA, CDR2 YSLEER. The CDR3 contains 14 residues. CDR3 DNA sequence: TGCGCCAGCAGCCAAGCGGTTAGCTCCTACGAGCAGTACTTC. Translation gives CASSQAVSSYEQYF.